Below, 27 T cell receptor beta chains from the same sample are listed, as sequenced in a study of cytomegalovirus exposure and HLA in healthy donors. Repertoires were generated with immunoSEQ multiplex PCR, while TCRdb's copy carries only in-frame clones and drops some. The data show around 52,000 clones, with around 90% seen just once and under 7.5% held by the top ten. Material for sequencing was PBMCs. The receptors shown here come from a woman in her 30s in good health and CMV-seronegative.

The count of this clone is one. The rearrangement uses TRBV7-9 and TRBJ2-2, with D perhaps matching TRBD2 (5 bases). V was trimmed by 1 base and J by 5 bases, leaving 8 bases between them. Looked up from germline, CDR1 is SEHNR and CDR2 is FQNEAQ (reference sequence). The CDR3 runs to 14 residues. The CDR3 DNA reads TGTGCCAGCAGCTTAGGAGGGAAAACCGGGGAGCTGTTTTTT. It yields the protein CASSLGGKTGELFF.

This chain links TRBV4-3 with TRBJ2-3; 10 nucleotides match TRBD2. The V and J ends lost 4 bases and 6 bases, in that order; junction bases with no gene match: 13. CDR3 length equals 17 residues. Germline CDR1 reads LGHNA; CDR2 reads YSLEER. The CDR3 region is CASSLEGVASGSDTQYF. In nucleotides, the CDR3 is TGCGCCAGCAGCCTCGAAGGGGTCGCTAGCGGGAGTGATACGCAGTATTTT.

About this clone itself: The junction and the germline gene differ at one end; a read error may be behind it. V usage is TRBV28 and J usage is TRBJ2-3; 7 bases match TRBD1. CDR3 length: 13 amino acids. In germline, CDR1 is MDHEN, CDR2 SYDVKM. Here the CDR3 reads CASSSGTGVRSGF. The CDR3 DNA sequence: TGTGCCAGCAGTTCGGGAACAGGGGTACGGAGTGGTTTT.

The CDR3 DNA reads TGTGCCACCAACCTCCCCGGACAGGGGAGAGCAGATACGCAGTATTTT. It encodes CATNLPGQGRADTQYF. This chain links TRBV19 with TRBJ2-3, with TRBD1 matching over 9 bases. Trimming at V came to 10 bases and at J to 4 bases, leaving 15 bases not matched to a gene. Germline V lookup: CDR1 LNHDA, CDR2 SQIVND (reference sequence). The CDR3 covers 16 residues.

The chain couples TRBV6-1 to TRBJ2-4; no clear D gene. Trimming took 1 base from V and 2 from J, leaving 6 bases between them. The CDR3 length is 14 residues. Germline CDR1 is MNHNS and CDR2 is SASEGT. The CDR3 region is CASSEDTSKNIQYF. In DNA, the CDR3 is TGTGCCAGCAGTGAAGACACCTCCAAAAACATTCAGTACTTC.

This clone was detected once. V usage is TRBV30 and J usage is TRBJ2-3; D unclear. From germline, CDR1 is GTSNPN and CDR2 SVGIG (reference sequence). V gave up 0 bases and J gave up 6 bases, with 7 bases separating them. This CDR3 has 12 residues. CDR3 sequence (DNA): TGTGCCTGGAGTGTCATCCCCGATACGCAGTATTTT. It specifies CAWSVIPDTQYF. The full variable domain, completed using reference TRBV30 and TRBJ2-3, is SQTIHQWPATLVQPVGSPLSLECTVEGTSNPNLYWYRQAAGRGLQLLFYSVGIGQISSEVPQNLSASRPQDRQFILSSKKLLLSDSGFYLCAWSVIPDTQYFGPGTRLTVL.

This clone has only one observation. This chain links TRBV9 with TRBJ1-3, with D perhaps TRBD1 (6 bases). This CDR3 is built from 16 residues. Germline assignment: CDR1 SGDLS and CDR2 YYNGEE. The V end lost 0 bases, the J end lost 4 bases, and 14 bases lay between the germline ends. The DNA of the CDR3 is TGTGCCAGCAGCGTAGGGGACATCTTAACCGGAAACACCATATATTTT. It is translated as CASSVGDILTGNTIYF. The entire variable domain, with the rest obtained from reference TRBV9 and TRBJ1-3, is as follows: DSGVTQTPKHLITATGQRVTLRCSPRSGDLSVYWYQQSLDQGLQFLIQYYNGEERAKGNILERFSAQQFPDLHSELNLSSLELGDSALYFCASSVGDILTGNTIYFGEGSWLTVV.

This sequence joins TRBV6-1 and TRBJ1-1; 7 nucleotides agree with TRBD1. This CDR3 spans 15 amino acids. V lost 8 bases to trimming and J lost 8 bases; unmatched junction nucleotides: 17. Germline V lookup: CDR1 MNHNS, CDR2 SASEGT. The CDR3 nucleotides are TGTGCCAGCGCCCCTACGGGACAGTCCCTTCCGGAAGCTTTCTTT. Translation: CASAPTGQSLPEAFF.

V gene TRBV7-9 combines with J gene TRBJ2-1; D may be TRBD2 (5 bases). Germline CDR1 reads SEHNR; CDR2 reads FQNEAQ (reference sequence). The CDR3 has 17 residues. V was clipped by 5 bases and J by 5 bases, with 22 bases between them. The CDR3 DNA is TGTGCCAGCAGCCCTACCCTGGGAGCTCGGTCCCACAATGAGCAGTTCTTC. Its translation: CASSPTLGARSHNEQFF.

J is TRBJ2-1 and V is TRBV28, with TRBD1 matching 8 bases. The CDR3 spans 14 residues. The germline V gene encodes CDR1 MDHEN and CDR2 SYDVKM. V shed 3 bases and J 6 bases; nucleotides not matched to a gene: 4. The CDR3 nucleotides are TGTGCCAGCAGTTTGTGGCAGGGGGCCAATGAGCAGTTCTTC. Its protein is CASSLWQGANEQFF.

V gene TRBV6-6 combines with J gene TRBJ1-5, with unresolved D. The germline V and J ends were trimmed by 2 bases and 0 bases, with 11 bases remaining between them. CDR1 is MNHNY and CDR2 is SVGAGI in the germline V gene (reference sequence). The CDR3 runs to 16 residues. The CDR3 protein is CASSYPQTPSNQPQHF. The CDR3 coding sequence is TGTGCCAGCAGTTACCCCCAGACTCCTAGCAATCAGCCCCAGCATTTT.

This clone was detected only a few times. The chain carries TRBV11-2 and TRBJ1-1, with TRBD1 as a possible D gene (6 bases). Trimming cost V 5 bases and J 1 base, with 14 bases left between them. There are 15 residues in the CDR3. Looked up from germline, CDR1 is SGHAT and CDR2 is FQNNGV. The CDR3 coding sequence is TGTGCCAGCAGCCTCCGGGGGGGCGAGAACACTGAAGCTTTCTTT. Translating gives CASSLRGGENTEAFF.

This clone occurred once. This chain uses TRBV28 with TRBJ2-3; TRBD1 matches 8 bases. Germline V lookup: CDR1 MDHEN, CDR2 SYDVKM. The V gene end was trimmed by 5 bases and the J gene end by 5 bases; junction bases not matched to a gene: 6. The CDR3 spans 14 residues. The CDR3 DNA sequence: TGTGCCAGCAGTGTACTAACAGGGGGAGATACGCAGTATTTT. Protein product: CASSVLTGGDTQYF.

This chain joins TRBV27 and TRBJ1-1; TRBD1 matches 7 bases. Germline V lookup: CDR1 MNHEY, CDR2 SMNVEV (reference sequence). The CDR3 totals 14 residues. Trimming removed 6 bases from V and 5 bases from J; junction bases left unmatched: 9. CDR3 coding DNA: TGTGCCAGCAGCAAACAGGGGACGCGGACTGAAGCTTTCTTT. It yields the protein CASSKQGTRTEAFF.

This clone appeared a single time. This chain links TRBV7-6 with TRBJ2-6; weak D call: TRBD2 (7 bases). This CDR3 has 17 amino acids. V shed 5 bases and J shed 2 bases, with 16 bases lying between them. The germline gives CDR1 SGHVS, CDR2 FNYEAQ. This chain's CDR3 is CASSHRGGSAGANVLTF. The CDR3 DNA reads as TGTGCCAGCAGCCATAGGGGGGGTTCGGCTGGGGCCAACGTCCTGACTTTC.

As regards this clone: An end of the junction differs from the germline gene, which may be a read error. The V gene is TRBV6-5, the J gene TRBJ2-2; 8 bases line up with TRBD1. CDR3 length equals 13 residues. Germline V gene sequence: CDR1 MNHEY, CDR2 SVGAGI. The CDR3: CASSPDRAGELFF. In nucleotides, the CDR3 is TGTGCCAGCAGTCCGGACAGGGCCGGCGAGCTGTTTTTT.

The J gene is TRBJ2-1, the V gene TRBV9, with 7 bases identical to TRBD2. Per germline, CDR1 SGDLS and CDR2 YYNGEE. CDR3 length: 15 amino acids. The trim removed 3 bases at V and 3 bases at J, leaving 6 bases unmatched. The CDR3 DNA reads TGTGCCAGCAGCGCTGCTGGCGGGAGCTACAATGAGCAGTTCTTC. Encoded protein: CASSAAGGSYNEQFF.

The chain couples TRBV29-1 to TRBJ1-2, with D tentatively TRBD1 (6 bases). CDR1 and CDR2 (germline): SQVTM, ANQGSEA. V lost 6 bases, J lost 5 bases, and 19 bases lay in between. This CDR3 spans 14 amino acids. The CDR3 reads CSVAVGGGQYGYTF. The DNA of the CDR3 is TGCAGCGTCGCGGTGGGGGGGGGCCAATATGGCTACACCTTC. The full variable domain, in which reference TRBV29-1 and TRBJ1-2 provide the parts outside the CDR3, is SAVISQKPSRDICQRGTSLTIQCQVDSQVTMMFWYRQQPGQSLTLIATANQGSEATYESGFVIDKFPISRPNLTFSTLTVSNMSPEDSSIYLCSVAVGGGQYGYTFGSGTRLTVV.

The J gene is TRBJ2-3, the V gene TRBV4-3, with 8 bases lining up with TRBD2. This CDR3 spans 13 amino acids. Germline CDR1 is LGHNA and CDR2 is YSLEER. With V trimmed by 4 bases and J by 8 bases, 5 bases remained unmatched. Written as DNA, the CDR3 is TGCGCCAGCAGCCCCTCGGGACTAGGTACGCAGTATTTT. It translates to CASSPSGLGTQYF.

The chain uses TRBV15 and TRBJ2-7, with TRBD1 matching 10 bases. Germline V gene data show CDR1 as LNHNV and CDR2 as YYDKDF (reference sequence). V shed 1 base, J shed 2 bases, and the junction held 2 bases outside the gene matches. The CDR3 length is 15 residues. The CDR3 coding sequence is TGTGCCACCAGCAGAGGCGGGACAGGGGCCTACGAGCAGTACTTC. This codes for CATSRGGTGAYEQYF. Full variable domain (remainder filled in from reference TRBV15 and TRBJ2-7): DAMVIQNPRYQVTQFGKPVTLSCSQTLNHNVMYWYQQKSSQAPKLLFHYYDKDFNNEADTPDNFQSRRPNTSFCFLDIRSPGLGDTAMYLCATSRGGTGAYEQYFGPGTRLTVT.

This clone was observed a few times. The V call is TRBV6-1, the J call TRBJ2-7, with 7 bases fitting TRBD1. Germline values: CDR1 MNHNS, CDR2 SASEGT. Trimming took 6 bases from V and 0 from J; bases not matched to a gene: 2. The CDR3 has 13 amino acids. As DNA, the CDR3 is TGTGCCAGCAGAGGACAGGACTCCTACGAGCAGTACTTC. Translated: CASRGQDSYEQYF.

CDR3 region: CASSLRTGSNSYEQYF. DNA for the CDR3: TGTGCCAGCAGCCTCCGAACAGGGAGCAACTCCTACGAGCAGTACTTC. The chain has TRBV21-1 and TRBJ2-7; the table gives TRBD1 as D, unverified against the DNA. TRBV21-1 is a listed pseudogene. CDR3 length: 16 amino acids.

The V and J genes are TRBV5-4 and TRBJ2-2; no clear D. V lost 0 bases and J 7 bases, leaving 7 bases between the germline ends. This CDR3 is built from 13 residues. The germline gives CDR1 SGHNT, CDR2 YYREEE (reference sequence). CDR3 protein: CASSLDPIGELFF. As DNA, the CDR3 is TGTGCCAGCAGCTTGGACCCTATCGGGGAGCTGTTTTTT.

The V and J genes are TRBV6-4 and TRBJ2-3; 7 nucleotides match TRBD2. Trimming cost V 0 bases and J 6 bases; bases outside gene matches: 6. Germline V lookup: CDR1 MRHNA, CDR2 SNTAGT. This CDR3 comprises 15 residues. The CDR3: CASSDSAGVLDTQYF. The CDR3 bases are TGTGCCAGCAGTGACTCGGCGGGAGTTCTGGATACGCAGTATTTT.

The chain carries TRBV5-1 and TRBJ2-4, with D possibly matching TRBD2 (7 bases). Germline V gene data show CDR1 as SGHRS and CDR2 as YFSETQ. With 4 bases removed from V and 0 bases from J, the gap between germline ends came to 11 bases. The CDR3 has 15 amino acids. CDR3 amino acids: CASSEGGKAKNIQYF. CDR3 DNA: TGCGCCAGCAGCGAGGGGGGGAAAGCCAAAAACATTCAGTACTTC.

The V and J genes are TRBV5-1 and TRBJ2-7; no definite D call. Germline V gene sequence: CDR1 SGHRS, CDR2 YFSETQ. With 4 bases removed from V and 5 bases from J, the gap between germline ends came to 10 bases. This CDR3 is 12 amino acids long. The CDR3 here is CASSLYRDEQYF. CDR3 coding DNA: TGCGCCAGCAGCCTATACCGTGACGAGCAGTACTTC.

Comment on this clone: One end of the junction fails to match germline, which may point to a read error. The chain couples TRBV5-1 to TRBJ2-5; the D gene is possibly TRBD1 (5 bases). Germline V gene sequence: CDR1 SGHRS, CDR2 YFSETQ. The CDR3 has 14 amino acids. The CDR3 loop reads CASSLGQGQQTQYF. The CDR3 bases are TGCGCCAGCAGCTTGGGTCAGGGCCAACAGACCCAGTACTTC.